These 28 T cell receptor beta chains were all obtained from the same sample, sequenced in a study of T cells in Graves' hyperthyroidism and ophthalmopathy. The investigators amplified TCR beta CDR3 regions from RNA transcripts. Using the HTBI primer set, a first-round RT-PCR was run on the TCR CDR3. TCRdb ran MiXCR on the multiplex PCR reads and lists one entry per CDR3 protein. The sample contains more than 250,000 distinct CDR3 sequences, around 15% of which appear only once. Sequenced sample: blood. All receptors derive from a woman aged 45-60 years with Graves' hyperthyroidism that later progressed to Graves' ophthalmopathy.

Regarding this clonotype: A much larger clone lies a single base off, so this may be a read error. The chain combines TRBV20-1 with TRBJ2-3; the D is unclear. CDR3 size: 12 residues. CDR1 and CDR2 from the germline V gene are DFQATT and SNEGSKA (reference sequence). The V end was cut by 8 bases, the J end by 5 bases, with 14 bases between. CDR3 nucleotides: TGCAGTACCAGAGTATACTTAGATACGCAGTATTTT. Translated: CSTRVYLDTQYF.

The chain uses TRBV10-2 and TRBJ2-4; tentatively, D is TRBD1 (5 bases). The V end lost 8 bases, the J end lost 3 bases, and 20 bases lay between the germline ends. Looked up from germline, CDR1 is WSHSY and CDR2 is SAAADI. The CDR3 is made up of 16 amino acids. Here the CDR3 DNA reads TGCGCCAGCCTAAGTCAGACAGACCAAAACAAAAACATTCAGTACTTC. Translated, it gives CASLSQTDQNKNIQYF.

This clonotype was seen many times. This chain connects TRBV20-1 to TRBJ1-1, with D perhaps matching TRBD1 (5 bases). V was cut by 5 bases and J by 9 bases, with 13 bases left in between. Germline assignment: CDR1 DFQATT and CDR2 SNEGSKA (reference sequence). This CDR3 comprises 11 residues. CDR3 sequence reads: CSAPSNRQAFF. The DNA for the CDR3 is TGCAGTGCTCCCTCAAACAGGCAAGCTTTCTTT.

The chain joins TRBV20-1 to TRBJ2-7; the D is unclear. Germline-derived CDR1 and CDR2 are DFQATT and SNEGSKA (reference sequence). V lost 0 bases and J lost 5, with 5 bases in between. The CDR3 extends over 11 amino acids. This chain's CDR3 is CSARESHEQYF. The CDR3 DNA is TGCAGTGCTAGAGAGTCCCACGAGCAGTACTTC.

The chain carries TRBV4-1 and TRBJ2-7; TRBD1 matches at 8 bases. The ends lost 1 base at V and 4 bases at J; junction bases unmatched: 9. Germline V gene lookup returns CDR1 MGHRA and CDR2 YSYEKL. This CDR3 is 16 amino acids long. The CDR3 nucleotides read TGCGCCAGCAGCCAAGCTCCGGGACAGGTAATTTACGAGCAGTACTTC. Its protein product is CASSQAPGQVIYEQYF.

There are many counts of this clonotype. This chain links TRBV13 with TRBJ1-5; perhaps TRBD1 as D (6 bases). V lost 5 bases to trimming and J lost 4 bases, with 12 bases between them. Germline V lookup: CDR1 PRHDT, CDR2 FYEKMQ (reference sequence). The length of the CDR3 is 14 residues. CDR3 in DNA: TGTGCCAGCAGCGTACGACAGGCAAATCAGCCCCAGCATTTT. Translating it yields CASSVRQANQPQHF. The variable domain in full, completed from reference TRBV13 and TRBJ1-5, reads AAGVIQSPRHLIKEKRETATLKCYPIPRHDTVYWYQQGPGQDPQFLISFYEKMQSDKGSIPDRFSAQQFSDYHSELNMSSLELGDSALYFCASSVRQANQPQHFGDGTRLSIL.

This clonotype has ten or more counts. The chain couples TRBV5-1 to TRBJ1-1; 9 bases are shared with TRBD1. Per germline, CDR1 SGHRS and CDR2 YFSETQ. V was clipped by 2 bases and J by 4 bases; unmatched bases: 3. CDR3 length equals 14 residues. The DNA of the CDR3 is TGCGCCAGCAGCTTAGACAGGGGGTTCACTGAAGCTTTCTTT. Translating it yields CASSLDRGFTEAFF.

This clonotype was recorded a few times. V and J are TRBV5-1 and TRBJ2-1; 10 positions match TRBD1. Germline trimming cut 0 bases from V and 12 bases from J; bases unmatched to any gene: 9. The CDR3 consists of 15 residues. CDR1 is SGHRS and CDR2 is YFSETQ in the germline V gene. The CDR3: CASSLVVTGGAGQFF. The CDR3 DNA follows: TGCGCCAGCAGCTTGGTGGTGACAGGGGGCGCAGGGCAGTTCTTC.

In its sample, this clonotype was seen a few times. The CDR3 nucleotides read TGTGCCAGTACGGATAGGGGGAACACCGGGGAGCTGTTTTTT. Translating it yields CASTDRGNTGELFF. The chain uses TRBV19 and TRBJ2-2, with D maybe TRBD1 (5 bases). V was trimmed by 7 bases and J by 1 base, leaving 10 bases between them. The CDR3 spans 14 residues. CDR1 and CDR2 from the germline V gene are LNHDA and SQIVND (reference sequence). Supplemented by reference TRBV19 and TRBJ2-2, the full variable domain reads DGGITQSPKYLFRKEGQNVTLSCEQNLNHDAMYWYRQDPGQGLRLIYYSQIVNDFQKGDIAEGYSVSREKKESFPLTVTSAQKNPTAFYLCASTDRGNTGELFFGEGSRLTVL.

This clonotype was counted only a few times. This may be a read error, as it is one base from a much larger clone. This chain uses TRBV7-9 with TRBJ2-5; no firm D call. Germline V gene lookup returns CDR1 SEHNR and CDR2 FQNEAQ (reference sequence). This CDR3 contains 12 residues. Between the trimmed V and J ends, which lost 5 bases and 4 bases, there was a span of 8 bases. The CDR3 DNA sequence: TGTGCCAGCAGCCTGGACGTAGAGACCCAGTACTTC. Its translation: CASSLDVETQYF.

This clonotype was counted at least ten times. The chain uses TRBV24-1 and TRBJ2-2; D may be TRBD2 (6 bases). Germline assignment: CDR1 KGHDR and CDR2 SFDVKD. The CDR3 sequence is 16 residues long. The V gene lost 7 bases and the J gene lost 0 bases, with 14 bases spanning the gap. CDR3 nucleotides: TGTGCCACCAGCGAACCGGGACTTCCGAACACCGGGGAGCTGTTTTTT. Its protein is CATSEPGLPNTGELFF.

In this sample, this clonotype turned up many times. The V and J genes are TRBV20-1 and TRBJ2-5; TRBD2 agrees at 9 bases. Germline loops: CDR1 DFQATT, CDR2 SNEGSKA (reference sequence). The J segment lost 5 bases and the V segment lost 1 base, leaving 5 bases of the junction unmatched. The length of the CDR3 is 14 residues. The CDR3 DNA reads as TGCAGTGCTAGAGGCGCGGGAGGGCCCGAGACCCAGTACTTC. This translates into CSARGAGGPETQYF.

Note on this clonotype: A read error may account for a junction end that differs from germline. Here the CDR3 reads CASSITGWGETQYF. In DNA form, the CDR3 reads TGTGCCAGCAGCATAACAGGGTGGGGAGAGACCCAGTACTTC. The rearrangement joins TRBV7-3 to TRBJ2-5; D perhaps matches TRBD1 (6 bases). The germline V gene has CDR1 SGHTA and CDR2 FQGTGA. This CDR3 is built from 14 residues.

Ten or more counts support this clonotype. The J gene is TRBJ2-1, the V gene TRBV30, with 11 bases matching TRBD2. CDR1 and CDR2 (germline): GTSNPN, SVGIG (reference sequence). Trimming at V came to 7 bases and at J to 4 bases, leaving 12 bases not matched to a gene. This CDR3 has 16 amino acids. CDR3 DNA sequence: TGTGCCTTCTTGGCACCGGGACTAGCGGTATACAATGAGCAGTTCTTC. Amino acids: CAFLAPGLAVYNEQFF.

This clonotype was seen repeatedly, ten times or more. The chain uses TRBV14 and TRBJ2-1, with 7 bases that match TRBD2. This CDR3 has 17 amino acids. Germline loops: CDR1 SGHDN, CDR2 FVKESK. V lost 2 bases, J lost 5 bases, and 12 bases stayed unmatched. The chain's CDR3 is CASSQPGLKKRDNEQFF. CDR3 nucleotide sequence: TGTGCCAGCAGCCAACCGGGACTAAAAAAAAGGGACAATGAGCAGTTCTTC. The full variable domain, rest sourced from reference TRBV14 and TRBJ2-1, is EAGVTQFPSHSVIEKGQTVTLRCDPISGHDNLYWYRRVMGKEIKFLLHFVKESKQDESGMPNNRFLAERTGGTYSTLKVQPAELEDSGVYFCASSQPGLKKRDNEQFFGPGTRLTVL.

This clonotype was detected only a few times. The CDR3 nucleotides are TGCGCCAGCAGCACCCGGACAGGTACGAACACTGAAGCTTTCTTT. Amino acid sequence: CASSTRTGTNTEAFF. This chain links TRBV4-1 with TRBJ1-1; TRBD1 matches 7 bases. CDR3 size: 15 residues. V lost 5 bases, J lost 1 base, and 7 bases stayed unmatched. The germline gives CDR1 MGHRA, CDR2 YSYEKL.

The chain combines TRBV9 with TRBJ2-7; TRBD1 aligns across 10 bases. Germline loops: CDR1 SGDLS, CDR2 YYNGEE. The junction had 13 bases not matched to a gene; V was cut back by 4 bases and J by 12 bases. The CDR3 consists of 14 residues. CDR3 nucleotides: TGTGCCAGCAGCCCACCCATCTCGACAGGGGGCATGTACTTC. Translating it yields CASSPPISTGGMYF.

This clonotype was recorded many times. The chain has TRBV7-3 and TRBJ2-1; 8 nucleotides line up with TRBD2. This CDR3 has 15 amino acids. CDR1 and CDR2 (germline): SGHTA, FQGTGA. Trimming removed 4 bases from V and 9 bases from J; junction bases left unmatched: 11. The CDR3 here is CASSSKRGPLVEQFF. The CDR3 DNA is TGTGCCAGCAGCTCCAAGCGGGGGCCCCTCGTTGAGCAGTTCTTC.

This clonotype appeared a few times. The V and J genes are TRBV20-1 and TRBJ1-4; TRBD1 aligns across 9 bases. After removal of 6 bases from V and 5 bases from J, the junction contained 4 bases not matched to a gene. Germline CDR1 is DFQATT and CDR2 is SNEGSKA (reference sequence). This CDR3 has 13 residues. The CDR3 DNA follows: TGCAGTGCGCCGGGACAGGGCAATGAAAAACTGTTTTTT. Translation: CSAPGQGNEKLFF.

The chain uses TRBV6-2 or TRBV6-3 and TRBJ1-2; D gene ambiguous. The CDR3 runs to 12 residues. Looked up from germline, CDR1 is MNHEY and CDR2 is SVGEGT. With 0 bases removed from V and 6 bases from J, the gap between germline ends came to 5 bases. Written as DNA, the CDR3 is TGTGCCAGCAGTTACTCGACGGATGGCTACACCTTC. This translates into CASSYSTDGYTF.

The table lists this clonotype with many counts. CDR3 region: CSARDILARDTQYF. The CDR3 region has the DNA TGCAGTGCTAGAGATATCCTAGCTCGAGATACGCAGTATTTT. The chain is built from TRBV20-1 and TRBJ2-3; a possible D gene is TRBD2 (5 bases). Germline V gives CDR1 DFQATT, CDR2 SNEGSKA (reference sequence). The CDR3 loop spans 14 amino acids. V was shortened by 0 bases and J by 5 bases, with 12 bases between the two germline ends.

This rearrangement joins TRBV11-2 to TRBJ2-3, with D perhaps TRBD1 (6 bases). CDR3 size: 16 residues. Germline CDR1 SGHAT, CDR2 FQNNGV. V lost 1 base, J lost 0 bases, and 11 bases lay in between. CDR3 sequence reads: CASSLVRTASTDTQYF. The CDR3 coding sequence is TGTGCCAGCAGCTTAGTGAGGACAGCCAGCACAGATACGCAGTATTTT.

This clonotype has ten or more counts. The chain combines TRBV2 with TRBJ2-3; 7 bases agree with TRBD2. Trimming at V came to 8 bases and at J to 4 bases, leaving 6 bases not matched to a gene. The CDR3 is made up of 13 amino acids. The germline CDR1 and CDR2 sequences are SNHLY and FYNNEI. The CDR3 DNA sequence: TGTGCCAGCGGCGGCGGGAGTTCAGATACGCAGTATTTT. This encodes CASGGGSSDTQYF.

Ten or more counts support this clonotype. The V call is TRBV2, the J call TRBJ2-1; the D is unclear. The CDR3 consists of 11 residues. The germline V gene encodes CDR1 SNHLY and CDR2 FYNNEI. Trimming stripped 6 bases from V and 10 bases from J, with 10 bases between. The CDR3 DNA is TGTGCCAGCAGCCCGGTCACAGAGCAGTTCTTC. This translates into CASSPVTEQFF.

At least ten counts were recorded for this clonotype. The chain employs TRBV6-2 or TRBV6-3 and TRBJ2-5, with 7 bases lining up with TRBD2. Germline CDR1 and CDR2: MNHEY and SVGEGT. V trimming: 5 bases; J trimming: 5 bases; junction bases outside the gene matches: 8. The CDR3 runs 14 residues. CDR3 region: CASSARLGGETQYF. CDR3 in DNA: TGTGCCAGCAGTGCTAGGCTGGGGGGGGAGACCCAGTACTTC.

In this sample, this clonotype turned up many times. The chain combines TRBV2 with TRBJ2-2, with 9 bases fitting TRBD2. The CDR3 has 17 residues. Trimming cost V 8 bases and J 6 bases; bases outside gene matches: 16. Germline V gene lookup returns CDR1 SNHLY and CDR2 FYNNEI. CDR3 nucleotide sequence: TGTGCCAGCTCATCGGATCCAACTAGCGGGTTTGCCGGGGAGCTGTTTTTT. The encoded protein is CASSSDPTSGFAGELFF.

This clonotype was counted a few times. The chain combines TRBV6-2 or TRBV6-3 with TRBJ2-1; TRBD2 agrees at 11 bases. Germline V gene lookup returns CDR1 MNHEY and CDR2 SVGEGT. The V segment lost 6 bases and the J segment 0 bases; nucleotides outside the gene matches: 10. The CDR3 totals 18 residues. The CDR3 sequence: CASSRLAGPPSSYNEQFF. CDR3 nucleotides: TGTGCCAGCAGCCGACTAGCGGGGCCGCCCAGCTCCTACAATGAGCAGTTCTTC.

This clonotype was observed at least ten times. This sequence joins TRBV6-1 and TRBJ2-1; 10 bases agree with TRBD1. V was pared by 6 bases and J by 7 bases, with 9 bases of the junction left unmatched. Germline V gene lookup returns CDR1 MNHNS and CDR2 SASEGT. CDR3 length: 15 amino acids. For the CDR3, the DNA is TGTGCCAGCAGAGGAATGACAGGGGGCGGGAATGAGCAGTTCTTC. It codes for CASRGMTGGGNEQFF.